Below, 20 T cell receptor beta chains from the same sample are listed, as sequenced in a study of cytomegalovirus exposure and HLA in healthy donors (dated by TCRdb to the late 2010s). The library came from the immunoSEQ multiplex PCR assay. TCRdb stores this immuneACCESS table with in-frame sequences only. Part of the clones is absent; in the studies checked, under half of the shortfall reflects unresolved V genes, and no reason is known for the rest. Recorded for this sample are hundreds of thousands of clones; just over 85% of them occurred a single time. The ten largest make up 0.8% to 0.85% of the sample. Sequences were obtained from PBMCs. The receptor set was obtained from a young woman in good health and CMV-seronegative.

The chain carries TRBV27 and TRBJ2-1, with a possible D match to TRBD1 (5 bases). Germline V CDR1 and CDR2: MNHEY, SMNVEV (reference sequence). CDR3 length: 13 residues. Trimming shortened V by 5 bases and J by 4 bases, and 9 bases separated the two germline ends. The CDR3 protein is CASSLDNYNEQFF. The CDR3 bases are TGTGCCAGCAGTCTGGACAATTACAATGAGCAGTTCTTC.

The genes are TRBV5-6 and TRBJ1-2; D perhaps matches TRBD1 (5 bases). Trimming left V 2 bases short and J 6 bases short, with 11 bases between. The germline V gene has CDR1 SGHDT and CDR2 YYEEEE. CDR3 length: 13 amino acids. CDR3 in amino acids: CASSFRAGNGYTF. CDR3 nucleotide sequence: TGTGCCAGCAGCTTTCGGGCAGGGAATGGCTACACCTTC. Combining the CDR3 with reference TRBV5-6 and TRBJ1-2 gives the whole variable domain DAGVTQSPTHLIKTRGQQVTLRCSPKSGHDTVSWYQQALGQGPQFIFQYYEEEERQRGNFPDRFSGHQFPNYSSELNVNALLLGDSALYLCASSFRAGNGYTFGSGTRLTVV.

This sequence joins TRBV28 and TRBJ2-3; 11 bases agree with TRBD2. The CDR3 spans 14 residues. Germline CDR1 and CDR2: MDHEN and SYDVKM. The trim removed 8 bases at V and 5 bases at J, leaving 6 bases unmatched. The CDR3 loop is CASELAGVVDTQYF. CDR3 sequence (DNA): TGTGCCAGCGAACTAGCGGGAGTGGTAGATACGCAGTATTTT.

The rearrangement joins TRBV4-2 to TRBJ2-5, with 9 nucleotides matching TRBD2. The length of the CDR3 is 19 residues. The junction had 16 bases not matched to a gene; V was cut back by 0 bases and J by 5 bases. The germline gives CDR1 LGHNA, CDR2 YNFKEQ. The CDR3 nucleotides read TGTGCCAGCAGCCAAGATTGGTTGGAGCGGGGGGCCCCCCGGGAGACCCAGTACTTC. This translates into CASSQDWLERGAPRETQYF.

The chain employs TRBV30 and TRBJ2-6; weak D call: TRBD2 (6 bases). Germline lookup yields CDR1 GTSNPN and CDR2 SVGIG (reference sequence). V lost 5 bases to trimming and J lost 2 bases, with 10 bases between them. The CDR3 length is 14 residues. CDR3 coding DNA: TGTGCCTGGGGGCGGGGCGCTGGGGCCAACGTCCTGACTTTC. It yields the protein CAWGRGAGANVLTF.

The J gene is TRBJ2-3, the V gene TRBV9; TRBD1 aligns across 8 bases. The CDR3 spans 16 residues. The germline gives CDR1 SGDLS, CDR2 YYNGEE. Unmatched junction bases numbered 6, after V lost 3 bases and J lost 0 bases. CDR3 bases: TGTGCCAGCAGCGGTCGGACAGGGAGAAGCACAGATACGCAGTATTTT. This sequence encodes CASSGRTGRSTDTQYF.

The CDR3 protein is CASRAGAGTGTWGQETQYF. CDR3 coding DNA: TGTGCCTCCCGGGCCGGGGCTGGGACAGGGACATGGGGCCAAGAGACCCAGTACTTC. This rearrangement joins TRBV28 to TRBJ2-5; the match to TRBD1 covers 9 bases. Looked up from germline, CDR1 is MDHEN and CDR2 is SYDVKM. The CDR3 length is 19 residues. Trimming removed 11 bases from V and 1 base from J; junction bases left unmatched: 23.

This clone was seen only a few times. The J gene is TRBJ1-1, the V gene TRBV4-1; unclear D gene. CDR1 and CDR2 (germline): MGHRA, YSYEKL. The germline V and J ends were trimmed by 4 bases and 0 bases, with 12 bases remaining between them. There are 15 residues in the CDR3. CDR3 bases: TGCGCCAGCAGCCCCCGGGTGACGGTGAACACTGAAGCTTTCTTT. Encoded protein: CASSPRVTVNTEAFF.

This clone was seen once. CDR3 protein: CASSLAATRTYEQYF. The CDR3 DNA sequence: TGCGCCAGCAGCTTGGCCGCGACACGGACTTACGAGCAGTACTTC. The J gene is TRBJ2-7, the V gene TRBV5-1, with TRBD2 as a possible D gene (5 bases). This CDR3 spans 15 amino acids. Looked up from germline, CDR1 is SGHRS and CDR2 is YFSETQ. V was clipped by 0 bases and J by 4 bases, with 14 bases between them.

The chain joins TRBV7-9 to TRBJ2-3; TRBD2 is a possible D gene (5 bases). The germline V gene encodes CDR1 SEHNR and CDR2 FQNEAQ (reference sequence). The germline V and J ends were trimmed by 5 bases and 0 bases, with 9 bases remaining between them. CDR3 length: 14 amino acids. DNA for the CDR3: TGTGCCAGCAGCCCAGGACTCAGCACAGATACGCAGTATTTT. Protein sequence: CASSPGLSTDTQYF.

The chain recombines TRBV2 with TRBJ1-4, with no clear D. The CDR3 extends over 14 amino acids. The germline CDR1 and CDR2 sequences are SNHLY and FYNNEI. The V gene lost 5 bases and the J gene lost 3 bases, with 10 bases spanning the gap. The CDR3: CASSSGFSNEKLFF. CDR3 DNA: TGTGCCAGCAGTTCAGGTTTTTCTAATGAAAAACTGTTTTTT.

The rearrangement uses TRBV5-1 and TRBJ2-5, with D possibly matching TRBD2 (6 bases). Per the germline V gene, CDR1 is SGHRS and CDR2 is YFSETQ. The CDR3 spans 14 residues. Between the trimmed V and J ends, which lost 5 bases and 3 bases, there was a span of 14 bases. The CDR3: CASSYGGAEETQYF. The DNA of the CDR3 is TGCGCCAGCAGTTATGGAGGGGCGGAAGAGACCCAGTACTTC.

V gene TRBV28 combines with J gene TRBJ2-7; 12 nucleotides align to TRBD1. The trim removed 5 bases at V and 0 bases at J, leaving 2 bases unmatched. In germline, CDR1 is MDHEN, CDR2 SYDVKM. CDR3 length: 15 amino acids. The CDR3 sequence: CASSGTGGASYEQYF. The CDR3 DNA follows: TGTGCCAGCAGTGGGACAGGGGGCGCCTCCTACGAGCAGTACTTC. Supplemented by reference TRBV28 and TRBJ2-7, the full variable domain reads DVKVTQSSRYLVKRTGEKVFLECVQDMDHENMFWYRQDPGLGLRLIYFSYDVKMKEKGDIPEGYSVSREKKERFSLILESASTNQTSMYLCASSGTGGASYEQYFGPGTRLTVT.

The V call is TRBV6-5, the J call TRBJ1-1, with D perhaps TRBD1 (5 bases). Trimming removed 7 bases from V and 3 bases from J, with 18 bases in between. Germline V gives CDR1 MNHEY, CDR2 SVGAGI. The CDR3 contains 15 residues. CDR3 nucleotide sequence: TGTGCCAGCACCAGGACACCTTATGTGGACACTGAAGCTTTCTTT. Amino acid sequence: CASTRTPYVDTEAFF.

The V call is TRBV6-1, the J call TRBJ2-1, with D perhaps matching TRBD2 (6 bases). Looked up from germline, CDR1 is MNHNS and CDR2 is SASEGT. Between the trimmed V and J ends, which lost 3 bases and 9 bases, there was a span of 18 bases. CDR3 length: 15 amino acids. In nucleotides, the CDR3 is TGTGCCAGCAGTGAGCGGGGAGCGGCAAGAGGTGAGCAGTTCTTC. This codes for CASSERGAARGEQFF.

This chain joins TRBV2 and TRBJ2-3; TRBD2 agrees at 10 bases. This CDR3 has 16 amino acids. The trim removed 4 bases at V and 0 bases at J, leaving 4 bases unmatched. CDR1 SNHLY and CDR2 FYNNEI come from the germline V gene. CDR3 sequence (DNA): TGTGCCAGCAGTGCCCTAGCGGGGGCTAGCACAGATACGCAGTATTTT. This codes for CASSALAGASTDTQYF.

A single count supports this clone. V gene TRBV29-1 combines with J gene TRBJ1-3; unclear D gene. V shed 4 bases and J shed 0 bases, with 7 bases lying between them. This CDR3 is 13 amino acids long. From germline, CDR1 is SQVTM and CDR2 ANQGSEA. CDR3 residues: CSVVRGSGNTIYF. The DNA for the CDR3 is TGCAGCGTTGTAAGAGGCTCTGGAAACACCATATATTTT.

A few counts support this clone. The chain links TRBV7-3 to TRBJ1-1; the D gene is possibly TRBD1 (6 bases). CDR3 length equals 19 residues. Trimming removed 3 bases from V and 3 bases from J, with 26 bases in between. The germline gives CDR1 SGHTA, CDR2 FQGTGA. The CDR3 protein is CASSLGEPSGTRYHTEAFF. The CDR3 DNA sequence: TGTGCCAGCAGCTTGGGGGAACCATCCGGGACACGGTATCACACTGAAGCTTTCTTT.

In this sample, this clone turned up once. The CDR3 loop reads CASSLGQGVNIQYF. The CDR3 DNA sequence: TGTGCCAGCTCCCTGGGACAGGGCGTAAACATTCAGTACTTC. This chain joins TRBV6-5 and TRBJ2-4; 9 bases are shared with TRBD1. The V segment lost 8 bases and the J segment 6 bases; nucleotides outside the gene matches: 8. From germline, CDR1 is MNHEY and CDR2 SVGAGI. The CDR3 length is 14 residues.

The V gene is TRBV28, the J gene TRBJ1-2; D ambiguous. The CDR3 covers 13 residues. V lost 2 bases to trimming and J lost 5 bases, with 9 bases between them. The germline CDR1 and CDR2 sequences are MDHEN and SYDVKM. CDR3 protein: CASSLIALYGYTF. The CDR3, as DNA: TGTGCCAGCAGTTTAATCGCTCTATATGGCTACACCTTC.